A selection of T cell receptor beta chains follows, all from one sample in a study of identifying expanded T cells in peripheral blood. TCRdb keeps only in-frame clones here, not all; method: immunoSEQ multiplex PCR. The sample has 100,000 to 150,000 clones; more than 80% are singletons. The sequenced sample consisted of blood. The receptors derive from a person between 18 and 70 years old in good health. Each CDR3 is given with its conserved first and last residue. Fields, in order: J gene, V gene, clone size, D gene, CDR3 protein, CDR3 DNA. A D gene is named only where the DNA matches it firmly. Clone size, where shown, is once, few, many, or a class for clones that have expanded.

TRBJ1-5 | TRBV25-1 | NA | NA | CASSDTRQPNQPQHF | TGTGCCAGCAGTGATACACGACAGCCTAATCAGCCCCAGCATTTT
TRBJ1-2 | TRBV25-1 | NA | NA | CASSASYRDYGYTF | TGTGCCAGCAGTGCCTCTTACAGGGACTATGGCTACACCTTC
TRBJ2-7 | TRBV2 | NA | NA | CASQGYEQYF | TGTGCCAGCCAGGGCTACGAGCAGTACTTC
TRBJ1-4 | TRBV5-1 | NA | NA | CASSIQGATNEKLFF | TGCGCCAGCAGCATACAGGGTGCAACTAATGAAAAACTGTTTTTT
TRBJ2-2 | TRBV5-1 | NA | TRBD1 | CASSPGQHTGELFF | TGCGCCAGCAGTCCGGGACAGCACACCGGGGAGCTGTTTTTT
TRBJ2-7 | TRBV7-2 | NA | NA | CASSSGPLFYEQYF | TGTGCCAGCAGCTCTGGCCCACTCTTTTACGAGCAGTACTTC
TRBJ1-1 | TRBV29-1 | few | NA | CSVGRPLNTEAFF | TGCAGCGTTGGTCGACCGCTGAACACTGAAGCTTTCTTT
TRBJ2-1 | TRBV7-6 | NA | NA | CASSFRAQVYNEQFF | TGTGCCAGCAGCTTTAGGGCCCAGGTCTACAATGAGCAGTTCTTC
TRBJ2-4 | TRBV5-6 | once | NA | CASSPRLPGPPYF | TGTGCCAGCAGCCCCCGTCTTCCGGGTCCTCCGTACTTC
TRBJ2-3 | TRBV9 | NA | TRBD2 | CASGRGNPLTDTQYF | TGTGCCAGCGGGCGGGGGAATCCCCTCACAGATACGCAGTATTTT
TRBJ1-1 | TRBV18 | NA | TRBD1 | CASSPGQGVTEAFF | TGTGCCAGCTCACCGGGACAGGGGGTCACTGAAGCTTTCTTT
TRBJ1-5 | TRBV7-2 | NA | NA | CASSLIGRTDLNNQPQHF | TGTGCCAGCAGCTTAATTGGGAGAACGGATCTAAACAATCAGCCCCAGCATTTT
TRBJ2-1 | TRBV10-1 | NA | TRBD2 | CASSEYSGGFNEQFF | TGCGCCAGCAGTGAGTACAGCGGGGGTTTCAATGAGCAGTTCTTC
TRBJ2-6 | TRBV11-1 | NA | TRBD1 | CASSADRGTGANVLTF | TGTGCCAGCAGCGCTGACAGGGGAACTGGGGCCAACGTCCTGACTTTC
TRBJ1-1 | TRBV11-2 | NA | NA | CASSLSVGGNTEAFF | TGTGCCAGCAGCTTATCCGTGGGGGGGAACACTGAAGCTTTCTTT
TRBJ1-5 | TRBV9 | NA | NA | CASSVGVNSNQPQHF | TGTGCCAGCAGCGTAGGGGTGAATAGCAATCAGCCCCAGCATTTT
TRBJ1-2 | TRBV7-9 | NA | NA | CASSLDALYYGYTF | TGTGCCAGCAGCTTAGATGCACTCTACTATGGCTACACCTTC
TRBJ2-7 | TRBV29-1 | NA | NA | CSAIELINREQYF | TGCAGCGCCATCGAGCTAATTAATAGGGAGCAGTACTTC
TRBJ1-2 | TRBV5-6 | many | TRBD1 | CASSLDRGYGYTF | TGTGCCAGCAGCTTGGACAGGGGATATGGCTACACCTTC
TRBJ1-2 | TRBV9 | NA | NA | CASSAQGYRDGYTF | TGTGCCAGCAGCGCCCAGGGTTATAGGGATGGCTACACCTTC
TRBJ1-1 | TRBV30 | NA | NA | CAWSFTQNTEAFF | TGTGCCTGGAGTTTTACTCAGAACACTGAAGCTTTCTTT
TRBJ2-5 | TRBV5-1 | NA | NA | CASSFFGETQYF | TGCGCCAGCAGCTTTTTTGGAGAGACCCAGTACTTC
TRBJ1-2 | TRBV5-6 | few | NA | CASSWTGRGGYTF | TGTGCCAGCAGCTGGACCGGGCGGGGTGGCTACACCTTC
TRBJ2-2 | TRBV6-4 | NA | NA | CASSLGRDVIGADTGELFF | TGTGCCAGCAGCCTTGGACGGGACGTAATTGGTGCAGACACCGGGGAGCTGTTTTTT
TRBJ2-5 | TRBV2 | once | NA | CASGRGQETQYF | TGTGCCAGCGGTAGGGGCCAAGAGACCCAGTACTTC
TRBJ1-6 | TRBV6-1 | NA | NA | CASSVLAYNSPLHF | TGTGCCAGCAGTGTCCTGGCGTATAATTCACCCCTCCACTTT
TRBJ2-7 | TRBV6-5 | once | TRBD1 | CASSDEAPGQVPLW | TGTGCCAGCAGTGACGAGGCTCCGGGACAGGTCCCTCTGTGG
TRBJ1-2 | TRBV14 | NA | NA | CASSPGTRINANYGYTF | TGTGCCAGCAGCCCCGGGACGCGGATTAATGCGAACTATGGCTACACCTTC
TRBJ1-1 | TRBV7-9 | NA | NA | CASSLGRVTEAFF | TGTGCCAGCAGCTTAGGAAGAGTCACTGAAGCTTTCTTT
TRBJ1-1 | TRBV5-1 | once | NA | CASSLVAGRAEAFF | TGCGCCAGCAGCTTGGTGGCTGGGAGGGCTGAAGCTTTCTTT
TRBJ2-1 | TRBV13 | NA | TRBD2 | CASSPPAGGSYNEQFF | TGTGCCAGCAGCCCTCCCGCGGGGGGCTCCTACAATGAGCAGTTCTTC
TRBJ2-3 | TRBV5-4 | NA | TRBD2 | CASSLGGVAGLTDTQYF | TGTGCCAGCAGCTTGGGGGGGGTAGCGGGACTCACAGATACGCAGTATTTT
TRBJ1-5 | TRBV7-2 | NA | NA | CASSLSRDQPQHF | TGTGCCAGCAGCTTATCCAGAGATCAGCCCCAGCATTTT
TRBJ1-5 | TRBV11-2 | once | NA | CASSLEWGQPQHF | TGTGCCAGCAGCTTAGAGTGGGGACAGCCCCAGCATTTT
TRBJ1-1 | TRBV6-1 | NA | NA | CAARWGSTEAFF | TGTGCCGCCAGGTGGGGGAGCACTGAAGCTTTCTTT
TRBJ1-2 | TRBV29-1 | NA | NA | CSVSSGDYGYTF | TGCAGCGTTTCGTCTGGGGACTATGGCTACACCTTC
TRBJ2-7 | TRBV6-5 | many | NA | CASSYSDTYEQYF | TGTGCCAGCAGTTACTCGGACACCTACGAGCAGTACTTC
TRBJ1-2 | TRBV6-6 | NA | NA | CASPGGLSYGYTF | TGTGCCAGCCCGGGGGGCCTGTCATATGGCTACACCTTC
TRBJ2-3 | TRBV5-1 | NA | NA | CASSLAGSADTQYF | TGCGCCAGCAGCTTGGCCGGGAGTGCAGATACGCAGTATTTT
TRBJ1-5 | TRBV19 | NA | NA | CASTGQGLSNQPQHF | TGTGCCAGTACAGGGCAGGGTCTTAGCAATCAGCCCCAGCATTTT
TRBJ1-1 | TRBV9 | NA | NA | CASSVVEENTEAFF | TGTGCCAGCAGCGTAGTGGAGGAGAACACTGAAGCTTTCTTT
TRBJ2-6 | TRBV7-8 | NA | NA | CASHLASSGANVLTF | TGTGCCAGCCACTTAGCTAGCTCTGGGGCCAACGTCCTGACTTTC
TRBJ1-1 | TRBV7-9 | few | NA | CASKLTGNTEAFF | TGTGCCAGCAAGTTAACAGGGAACACTGAAGCTTTCTTT
TRBJ2-7 | TRBV5-1 | NA | NA | CASSLASGQAYEQYF | TGCGCCAGCAGCTTGGCTTCGGGACAAGCCTACGAGCAGTACTTC
TRBJ2-5 | TRBV6-5 | once | NA | CASSYAYRETQYF | TGTGCCAGCAGTTACGCCTACCGGGAGACCCAGTACTTC
TRBJ1-1 | TRBV18 | NA | NA | CASSPGGLWNTEAFF | TGTGCCAGCTCGCCGGGCGGGCTTTGGAACACTGAAGCTTTCTTT
TRBJ1-1 | TRBV10-2 | NA | NA | CASSDGRGLLNTEAFF | TGCGCCAGCAGTGATGGTAGGGGTCTCTTAAACACTGAAGCTTTCTTT
TRBJ1-1 | TRBV7-8 | NA | TRBD1 | CASSLGSWDSTTEAFF | TGTGCCAGCAGCTTAGGGTCGTGGGACAGTACCACTGAAGCTTTCTTT
TRBJ1-2 | TRBV7-9 | NA | NA | CASSSMKGGVEGYTF | TGTGCCAGCAGCTCAATGAAGGGGGGAGTAGAGGGCTACACCTTC
TRBJ1-1 | TRBV7-2 | NA | NA | CASSSHRDSVIGAFF | TGTGCCAGCAGCTCCCATCGGGACTCAGTGATAGGAGCTTTCTTT
TRBJ2-7 | TRBV27 | NA | TRBD1 | CASTDRGRILYF | TGTGCCAGCACGGACAGGGGGCGCATCCTGTACTTC
TRBJ2-3 | TRBV7-9 | NA | NA | CASSFAGLTDTQYF | TGTGCCAGCAGCTTCGCGGGACTCACAGATACGCAGTATTTT
TRBJ2-3 | TRBV18 | NA | NA | CASSRDRHTDTQYF | TGTGCCAGCTCCCGCGACCGCCACACAGATACGCAGTATTTT
TRBJ1-1 | TRBV5-6 | NA | NA | CASSPAKAIEAFF | TGTGCCAGCAGTCCCGCCAAGGCGATTGAAGCTTTCTTT
TRBJ2-6 | TRBV11-2 | NA | NA | CASSFGSGANVLTF | TGTGCCAGCAGCTTCGGCTCGGGGGCCAACGTCCTGACTTTC